This is a list of T cell receptor beta chains from one sample in a study of CDR3 diversity in severe acne. A single record per CDR3 protein comes from TCRdb applying MiXCR to the PCR reads. Of tens of thousands of distinct CDR3 sequences listed, approximately 49% are singletons. What was sequenced was blood. The receptors shown here come from a male donor with severe acne vulgaris. The CDR3 runs from the conserved cysteine through the conserved F or W. The D gene is left open where the match is weak. The size field is filled for only some rows; it gives once, few, many or a size class.

>once|TRBV10-3|TRBJ1-2|NA
CATGKSLYGYTF
TGTGCCACAGGTAAAAGTTTGTATGGCTACACCTTC
>medium-sized|TRBV15|TRBJ2-7|TRBD1
CATSRAYRGRYEQYF
TGTGCCACCAGCAGAGCTTACAGGGGGCGTTACGAGCAGTACTTC
>NA|TRBV7-2|TRBJ1-3|NA
CASSQSLSGNTIYF
TGTGCCAGCAGCCAAAGCCTGTCTGGAAACACCATATATTTT
>NA|TRBV15|TRBJ1-4|NA
CATSREVGTENEKLFF
TGTGCCACCAGCAGAGAGGTGGGCACGGAAAATGAAAAACTGTTTTTT
>NA|TRBV20-1|TRBJ2-7|NA
CSAKGDTPYEQYF
TGCAGTGCCAAAGGGGACACCCCCTACGAGCAGTACTTC
>few|TRBV14|TRBJ2-5|NA
CASSQGVAGPPETQYF
TGTGCCAGCAGCCAAGGGGTGGCGGGGCCCCCGGAGACCCAGTACTTC
>many|TRBV2|TRBJ1-6|NA
CASMLRSYNSPLHF
TGTGCCAGCATGTTACGGTCCTATAATTCACCCCTCCACTTT
>NA|TRBV29-1|TRBJ2-2|TRBD1
CSVLTGTNTGEPFF
TGCAGCGTTTTGACAGGGACGAACACCGGGGAGCCGTTTTTT
>NA|TRBV10-3|TRBJ2-7|NA
CASSPKGLYEQYF
TGTGCCAGCAGCCCGAAGGGTCTTTACGAGCAGTACTTC
>NA|TRBV3-1|TRBJ1-1|NA
CASTPGNTEAFF
TGTGCCAGCACTCCAGGGAACACTGAAGCTTTCTTT
>many|TRBV2|TRBJ1-5|NA
CASSPKDLSNQPQHF
TGTGCCAGCAGCCCAAAGGACCTTAGCAATCAGCCCCAGCATTTT
>NA|TRBV27|TRBJ2-7|TRBD1
CATSPRGLEQYF
TGTGCCACGTCGCCTAGGGGGCTCGAGCAGTACTTC
>few|TRBV11-1|TRBJ2-5|TRBD1
CASSPRTGGLETQYF
TGTGCCAGCAGCCCGAGGACAGGCGGCTTAGAGACCCAGTACTTC
>NA|TRBV7-9|TRBJ2-3|NA
CASSHGADTQCF
TGTGCCAGCAGTCATGGGGCAGATACGCAGTGTTTT
>once|TRBV7-9|TRBJ2-1|NA
CASSLSGEHEQFF
TGTGCCAGCAGCTTATCGGGGGAGCATGAGCAGTTCTTC
>many|TRBV7-2|TRBJ1-6|NA
CASWDGYNSPLHF
TGTGCCAGCTGGGACGGCTATAATTCACCCCTCCACTTT
>many|TRBV9|TRBJ2-7|TRBD2
CASSVEGLAGSYEQYF
TGTGCCAGCAGCGTAGAAGGACTAGCGGGGTCCTACGAGCAGTACTTC
>many|TRBV6-6|TRBJ2-7|NA
CASSFPDSPYEQYF
TGTGCCAGCAGTTTCCCGGACAGCCCCTACGAGCAGTACTTC
>few|TRBV19|TRBJ1-5|NA
CASSDPRAARGNQPQHF
TGTGCCAGTAGCGACCCACGGGCCGCAAGAGGCAATCAGCCCCAGCATTTT
>NA|TRBV10-3|TRBJ1-2|NA
CAIRQPDASYGYTF
TGTGCCATCCGCCAACCTGATGCCTCCTATGGCTACACCTTC
>NA|TRBV6-1|TRBJ1-6|TRBD1
CATRQGLNSPLHF
TGTGCCACACGACAGGGATTGAATTCACCCCTCCACTTT
>NA|TRBV20-1|TRBJ2-3|TRBD1
CGARTGYMGTDTQYF
TGCGGTGCTAGGACAGGGTATATGGGCACAGATACGCAGTATTTT
>NA|TRBV9|TRBJ2-7|NA
CASSVDSGGLYEQYF
TGTGCCAGCAGCGTAGACTCAGGGGGGCTCTACGAGCAGTACTTC
>NA|TRBV6-5|TRBJ1-5|NA
CASSYSSPGGNQPQHF
TGTGCCAGCAGTTACTCCAGCCCGGGGGGCAATCAGCCCCAGCATTTT
>medium-sized|TRBV29-1|TRBJ2-5|NA
CSVDIRSLAETQYF
TGCAGCGTTGATATACGCAGCCTAGCAGAGACCCAGTACTTC
>few|TRBV6-1|TRBJ2-1|NA
CASSEGLEYNEQFF
TGTGCCAGCAGTGAAGGGCTAGAGTACAATGAGCAGTTCTTC
>NA|TRBV2|TRBJ1-1|TRBD1
CARRDRVRDTEAFF
TGTGCCAGACGGGACAGGGTGCGGGACACTGAAGCTTTCTTT
>once|TRBV29-1|TRBJ2-7|NA
CSAESSASYEQYF
TGCAGCGCTGAATCGTCAGCCTCCTACGAGCAGTACTTC
>medium-sized|TRBV20-1|TRBJ2-3|TRBD2
CSARPGLAGSTDTQYF
TGCAGTGCTAGACCGGGACTAGCGGGAAGCACAGATACGCAGTATTTT
>many|TRBV9|TRBJ2-5|TRBD2
CASSVSGLAGEETQYF
TGTGCCAGCAGCGTGTCGGGACTAGCGGGGGAGGAGACCCAGTACTTC
>many|TRBV5-5|TRBJ1-6|NA
CASSGGQAFNSPLHF
TGTGCCAGCAGTGGCGGGCAGGCCTTTAATTCACCCCTCCACTTT
>NA|TRBV12-3/TRBV12-4|TRBJ2-5|NA
CASSYPQETQYF
TGTGCCAGCAGCTATCCACAAGAGACCCAGTACTTC
>many|TRBV19|TRBJ2-4|NA
CASSIEGPGRTKNIQYF
TGTGCCAGTAGTATAGAGGGCCCAGGAAGGACCAAAAACATTCAGTACTTC